What follows is one TCR beta chain and its context. Its recognized antigen is unknown. No base-level quality is on record; no much larger clone is a single base apart. Library generation was performed with 5' RACE. The sequencer was an Illumina HiSeq 2500. A second about 7 to 12 cycle PCR used a sample-barcoded 5' primer and a J-beta primer mix. Each TCR beta cDNA molecule received a unique molecular identifier from a template-switch 5' adaptor carrying 12 random nucleotides. At least 2.5 million CDR3-containing paired-end reads were obtained from each sample. All of the RNA was converted into first-strand cDNA using the Mint cDNA synthesis kit, with a TRBC-specific oligonucleotide serving as the primer. Following uracil-DNA glycosylase treatment, all cDNA underwent a first 18-cycle PCR with the universal primers M1SS and BC2_uni_R. On the study's bioinformatics: For normalization, 1 million high-quality reads were randomly selected from each sample, with every read carrying a distinct molecular identifier. Instead of being binned into consensus sequences, reads that shared molecular identifiers were thrown out. MiTCR, set to a Q25 quality threshold and the strictest error-elimination algorithm, was used for CDR3 identification, clonotype clustering and error correction. A nonparametric unseen species model using Euler transformation provided a lower-bound estimate of total TCR beta diversity. TCRdb's own reprocessing of the public reads used fastp at Q25 and MiXCR and kept productive beta chains. Each CDR3 protein appears once, grouped with its most common genes and DNA. TCRdb, rather than the study authors, made the V and J calls. The sample table holds 1.4 million or so distinct CDR3 sequences, of which roughly two fifths were seen once. The top ten constitute about 3.8% of the sample.

Inclusive of the bounding cysteine and phenylalanine, the CDR3 is 16 residues long. Just the 48-base CDR3 DNA is kept, in frame starting at base 1. The V end loses 1 base and the J end loses 4 bases, and a stretch of 16 bases separates them. From a lookup of the germline V gene, CDR1 and CDR2 are MNHEY and SVGEGT. Donors were roughly 40 systemically healthy Caucasian individuals from Russia aged 6 to 90 years. Roughly 9 milliliters of peripheral blood were drawn from each donor into EDTA-treated Vacutainer tubes. Ficoll-Paque density-gradient centrifugation was used to isolate PBMCs, with at least 7 million per sample. Trizol reagent was used to extract total RNA from the PBMCs, yielding at least 5.5 micrograms per sample. The percentages of naive CD45RAhigh/CD27high T cells were determined by flow cytometry on a PBMC aliquot from every donor. The data are from a study of blood T cells in healthy people across ages (dated by TCRdb to between 2015 and 2017). With respect to the entire study: Template switching captured roughly one uniquely barcoded TCR beta cDNA molecule per two T cells in model experiments. To avoid experimental bias, donors of different ages were distributed randomly across sequencing lanes. The donors were divided into four age groups: young (average approximately 15 years), middle-aged (about 40), aged (under 70) and long-lived (around 80). Two additional independent replicas of 1 million unique cDNA reads from the same blood draw were analyzed for two donors (one aged 18 to 30 and one aged 80 or older). The study measured age-related changes in TCR beta repertoire diversity using deep sequencing normalized with unique cDNA molecular identifiers. What the research found in general, with its limitations: Compared with the aged group, the long-lived group had more naive CD4+ T cells, fewer expanded clones and increased TCR diversity, suggesting age selection. Bulk unsorted PBMC profiling prevented conclusive comparison of naive and antigen-experienced compartments. Observed TCR beta diversity correlated strongly with the percentage of naive T cells measured by flow cytometry. As age increased, observed TCR beta diversity per million T cells dropped in a roughly linear way, and a significant reduction was already evident by age roughly 36. Total diversity estimates from one million sequenced T cells were considered lower bounds and underestimates. The CMV infection status of donors was not known, potentially confounding age-related changes in expanded clonotypes.

This TCR derives from a woman aged 18-35 years in good health. The chain couples TRBV6-2 or TRBV6-3 to TRBJ1-2, with no confidently assigned D gene. Sequencing was performed on blood. The DNA sequence is as follows: TGTGCCAGCAGTTACTATGACGGTGGCACCTCCTATGGCTACACCTTC. Translated, this gives CASSYYDGGTSYGYTF.